Below, one T cell receptor beta chain is given with its context. Its specificity is not known. TCRdb's copy holds only in-frame clones and misses some; the assay was immunoSEQ multiplex PCR. The sample has tens of thousands of clones, about 65% seen once. The sample is drawn from a study of cytotoxic CD8 clonotypes in ibrutinib-treated CLL. The CDR3 contains 15 residues. The germline V gene has CDR1 LNHNV and CDR2 YYDKDF (reference sequence). The V end lost 0 bases, the J end lost 6 bases, and 12 bases lay between the germline ends. For TCR beta libraries, 1.5 to 2 micrograms of genomic DNA were obtained from cryopreserved PBMCs. The study's findings and limits: Public clonotypes, rarely seen, contracted or held steady on treatment. The clonality went up when patients responded to ibrutinib and dropped back toward baseline at progression.

The sample here was PBMCs, taken at disease progression, from a patient treated with ibrutinib. The J gene is TRBJ1-5, the V gene TRBV15; unclear D gene. The origin of this receptor is a human donor with chronic lymphocytic leukemia. The CDR3 DNA is TGTGCCACCAGCAGAGATTCGCCTGGCGGTCAGCCCCAGCATTTT. This gives the protein CATSRDSPGGQPQHF.